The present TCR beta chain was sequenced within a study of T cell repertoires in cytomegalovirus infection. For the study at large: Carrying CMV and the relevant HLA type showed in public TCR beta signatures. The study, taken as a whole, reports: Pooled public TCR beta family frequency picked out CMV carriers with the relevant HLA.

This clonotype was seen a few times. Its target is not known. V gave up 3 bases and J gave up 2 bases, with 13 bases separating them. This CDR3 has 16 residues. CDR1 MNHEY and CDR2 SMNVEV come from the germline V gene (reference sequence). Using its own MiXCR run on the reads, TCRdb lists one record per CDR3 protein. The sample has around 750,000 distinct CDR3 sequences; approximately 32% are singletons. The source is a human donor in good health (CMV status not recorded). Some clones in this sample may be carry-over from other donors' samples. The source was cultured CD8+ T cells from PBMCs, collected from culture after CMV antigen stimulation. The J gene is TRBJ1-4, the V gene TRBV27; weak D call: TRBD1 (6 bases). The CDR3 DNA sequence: TGTGCCAGCAGTTTGAACAGGGCGGCGACTAATGAAAAACTGTTTTTT. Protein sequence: CASSLNRAATNEKLFF.